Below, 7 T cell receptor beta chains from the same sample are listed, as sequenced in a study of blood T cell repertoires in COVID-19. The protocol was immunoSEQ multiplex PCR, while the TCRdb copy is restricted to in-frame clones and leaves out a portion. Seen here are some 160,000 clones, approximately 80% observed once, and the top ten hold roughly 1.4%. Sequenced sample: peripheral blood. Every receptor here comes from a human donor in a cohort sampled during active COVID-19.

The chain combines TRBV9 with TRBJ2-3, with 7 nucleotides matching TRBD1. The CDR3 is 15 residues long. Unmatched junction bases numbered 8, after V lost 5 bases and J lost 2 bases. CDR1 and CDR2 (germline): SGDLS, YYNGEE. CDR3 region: CASRPGQAFTDTQYF. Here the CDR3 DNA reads TGTGCCAGCAGACCTGGACAGGCCTTCACAGATACGCAGTATTTT.

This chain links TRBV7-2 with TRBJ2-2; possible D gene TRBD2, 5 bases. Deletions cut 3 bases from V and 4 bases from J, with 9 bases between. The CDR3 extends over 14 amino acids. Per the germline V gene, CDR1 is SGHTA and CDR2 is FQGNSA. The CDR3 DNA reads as TGTGCCAGCAGCTTCGGACTTCTCACCGGGGAGCTGTTTTTT. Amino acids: CASSFGLLTGELFF.

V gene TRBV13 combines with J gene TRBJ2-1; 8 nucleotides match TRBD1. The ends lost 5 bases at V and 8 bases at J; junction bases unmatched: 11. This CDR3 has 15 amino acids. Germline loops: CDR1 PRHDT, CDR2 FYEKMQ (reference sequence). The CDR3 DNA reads TGTGCCAGCAGCCCGGCCGGGACAGGCTTCCATGAGCAGTTCTTC. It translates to CASSPAGTGFHEQFF.

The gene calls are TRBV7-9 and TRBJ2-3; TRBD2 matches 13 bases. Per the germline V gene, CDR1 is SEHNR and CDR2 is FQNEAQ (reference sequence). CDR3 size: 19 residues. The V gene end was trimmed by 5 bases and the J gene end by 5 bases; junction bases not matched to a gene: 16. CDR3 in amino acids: CASSLLRPRTSGREDTQYF. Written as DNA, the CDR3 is TGTGCCAGCAGCCTACTCCGCCCCCGAACTAGCGGGAGGGAAGATACGCAGTATTTT.

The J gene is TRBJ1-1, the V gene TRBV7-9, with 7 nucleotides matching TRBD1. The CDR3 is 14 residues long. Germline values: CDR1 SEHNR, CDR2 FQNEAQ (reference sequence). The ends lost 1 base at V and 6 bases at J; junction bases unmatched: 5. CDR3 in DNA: TGTGCCAGCAGCTTAGTAGGGGGCGCCGCTGAAGCTTTCTTT. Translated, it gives CASSLVGGAAEAFF.

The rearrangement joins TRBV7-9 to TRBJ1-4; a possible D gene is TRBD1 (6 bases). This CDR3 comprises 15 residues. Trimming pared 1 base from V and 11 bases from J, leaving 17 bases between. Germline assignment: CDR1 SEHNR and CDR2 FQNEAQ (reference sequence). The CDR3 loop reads CASSLGGQGSWKLFF. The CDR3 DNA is TGTGCCAGCAGCTTAGGGGGGCAGGGGAGCTGGAAACTGTTTTTT.

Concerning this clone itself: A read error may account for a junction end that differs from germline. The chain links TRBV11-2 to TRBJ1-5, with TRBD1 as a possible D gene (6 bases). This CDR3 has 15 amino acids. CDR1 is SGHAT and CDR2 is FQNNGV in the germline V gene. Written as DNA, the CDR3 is TGTGCCAGCAGCCTAGAGGGGGGAGGTAATCAGCCCCAGCATTTT. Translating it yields CASSLEGGGNQPQHF.